Sequencing of this T cell receptor (beta chain) was carried out in a study of identical twins. Findings and caveats of the study: A cross-sectional statistical analysis, not follow-up of the same donors, supported the conclusions.

A note on this clonotype: The antigen is unknown.

The authors used template switching to add a universal primer site and gave cDNA unique molecular identifiers. TCRdb called the 5' RACE reads again in MiXCR, with one record for every CDR3 protein. The sample has 500,000 to 650,000 distinct CDR3 sequences; 20% to 25% are singletons. The CDR3 totals 15 residues. Germline assignment: CDR1 SGHRS and CDR2 YFSETQ. Trimming pared 0 bases from V and 4 bases from J, leaving 12 bases between. The data also belong to a second study, concerning yellow fever vaccine responses in identical twins.

The sample was CD4+ T cells sorted from blood. The receptor was derived from a woman younger than 30 in good health. The chain uses TRBV5-1 and TRBJ2-3; D is uncertain. CDR3 DNA sequence: TGCGCCAGCAGCTTGGCCTCAAATTTGGCAGATACGCAGTATTTT. Protein product: CASSLASNLADTQYF.